Listed here are 26 T cell receptor beta chains from one sample, sequenced in a study of CD8 T cells in Susac syndrome. Random-hexamer reverse transcription was applied to roughly 0.5 to 1 ug RNA. Each CDR3 protein gets one entry after TCRdb re-called the immunoSEQ multiplex PCR reads with MiXCR. Among around 200,000 distinct CDR3 sequences, around 95% were seen once, and the ten largest hold less than 0.2%. Specimen: CD8+ T cells from PBMCs. The receptors were gathered from a human donor with Susac syndrome.

The chain uses TRBV25-1 and TRBJ1-2, with a tentative D call TRBD1 (5 bases). In germline, CDR1 is MGHDK, CDR2 SYGVNS. The CDR3 has 12 residues. Trimming cost V 2 bases and J 5 bases, with 6 bases left between them. For the CDR3, the DNA is TGTGCCAGCAGTGAACCAGGGTATGGCTACACCTTC. This encodes CASSEPGYGYTF.

CDR3 sequence (DNA): TGTGCCAGCAGTACCCGGCGGGAGGGCATTCCCTACGAGCAGTACTTC. As protein: CASSTRREGIPYEQYF. The chain joins TRBV27 to TRBJ2-7; 9 bases align to TRBD2. Trimming took 5 bases from V and 2 from J; bases not matched to a gene: 10. Germline V gives CDR1 MNHEY, CDR2 SMNVEV (reference sequence). The CDR3 length is 16 residues.

The V gene is TRBV12-3 or TRBV12-4, the J gene TRBJ2-3; possibly TRBD2 for D (6 bases). V lost 6 bases to trimming and J lost 2 bases, with 12 bases between them. The CDR3 spans 14 residues. The CDR3 spells CASSRGGDTDTQYF. The CDR3 DNA is TGTGCCAGCAGCCGCGGAGGGGACACAGATACGCAGTATTTT.

This chain connects TRBV9 to TRBJ1-5, with TRBD1 as a possible D gene (5 bases). CDR1 and CDR2 (germline): SGDLS, YYNGEE. The CDR3 loop spans 14 amino acids. The germline V and J ends were trimmed by 4 bases and 6 bases, with 14 bases remaining between them. The CDR3 nucleotides read TGTGCCAGCAGCCCCTACACCGGGGGTCAGCCCCAGCATTTT. Amino acid sequence: CASSPYTGGQPQHF. The whole variable domain, remainder taken from reference TRBV9 and TRBJ1-5, is DSGVTQTPKHLITATGQRVTLRCSPRSGDLSVYWYQQSLDQGLQFLIQYYNGEERAKGNILERFSAQQFPDLHSELNLSSLELGDSALYFCASSPYTGGQPQHFGDGTRLSIL.

CDR3 nucleotides: TGCAGCGTCCTTTTGGGGCCCAATAATTCACCCCTCCACTTT. Encoded protein: CSVLLGPNNSPLHF. The V call is TRBV29-1, the J call TRBJ1-6; possible D gene TRBD1, 5 bases. Trimming shortened V by 6 bases and J by 5 bases, and 14 bases separated the two germline ends. There are 14 residues in the CDR3. CDR1 is SQVTM and CDR2 is ANQGSEA in the germline V gene.

The V gene is TRBV18, the J gene TRBJ2-1; 11 nucleotides align to TRBD1. CDR1 is KGHSH and CDR2 is LQKENI in the germline V gene. This CDR3 comprises 14 residues. Trimming took 6 bases from V and 8 from J; bases not matched to a gene: 6. The DNA for the CDR3 is TGTGCCAGCTCTCCCGGGACAGGGGGTTATGAGCAGTTCTTC. This encodes CASSPGTGGYEQFF.

V usage is TRBV19 and J usage is TRBJ1-5; D is possibly TRBD1 (6 bases). Germline V gives CDR1 LNHDA, CDR2 SQIVND (reference sequence). The CDR3 is 15 residues long. Trimming took 5 bases from V and 4 from J, leaving 15 bases between them. For the CDR3, the DNA is TGTGCCAGTAGTTCGGGCGGGACAATGAATCAGCCCCAGCATTTT. Protein product: CASSSGGTMNQPQHF.

The rearrangement uses TRBV12-3 or TRBV12-4 and TRBJ1-2, with D unclear. The CDR3 length is 14 residues. V gave up 1 base and J gave up 8 bases, with 14 bases separating them. The CDR3 spells CASSLGSGFRGYTF. DNA for the CDR3: TGTGCCAGCAGTTTAGGTTCAGGCTTTAGGGGCTACACCTTC.

The chain employs TRBV18 and TRBJ1-1, with no clear D. V was pared by 1 base and J by 2 bases, with 8 bases between. CDR1 and CDR2 from the germline V gene are KGHSH and LQKENI. The CDR3 is 14 residues long. This chain's CDR3 is CASSPRTANTEAFF. In nucleotides, the CDR3 is TGTGCCAGCTCACCACGGACGGCAAACACTGAAGCTTTCTTT.

This clonotype was counted only a few times. This chain connects TRBV27 to TRBJ2-7; D perhaps matches TRBD2 (5 bases). There are 14 residues in the CDR3. Germline CDR1 is MNHEY and CDR2 is SMNVEV (reference sequence). Trimming shortened V by 3 bases and J by 0 bases, and 9 bases separated the two germline ends. CDR3 amino acids: CASSFRGYSYEQYF. CDR3 bases: TGTGCCAGCAGTTTCCGGGGATACTCCTACGAGCAGTACTTC.

Only one count was recorded for this clonotype. The chain recombines TRBV20-1 with TRBJ1-1; no definite D call. Per the germline V gene, CDR1 is DFQATT and CDR2 is SNEGSKA (reference sequence). Trimming shortened V by 0 bases and J by 8 bases, and 4 bases separated the two germline ends. This CDR3 spans 10 amino acids. CDR3 DNA: TGCAGTGCTAGAGATGAAGAAGCTTTCTTT. Residues: CSARDEEAFF.

The rearrangement links TRBV13 to TRBJ2-7; D gene ambiguous. V lost 5 bases, J lost 0 bases, and 11 bases lay in between. The CDR3 is made up of 14 amino acids. Per germline, CDR1 PRHDT and CDR2 FYEKMQ (reference sequence). This CDR3 is CASSEGRTSYEQYF. CDR3 bases: TGTGCCAGCAGCGAAGGACGGACCTCCTACGAGCAGTACTTC.

This sequence joins TRBV20-1 and TRBJ2-5; 8 positions agree with TRBD2. The V gene end was trimmed by 5 bases and the J gene end by 0 bases; junction bases not matched to a gene: 11. CDR3 size: 16 residues. Germline CDR1 and CDR2: DFQATT and SNEGSKA (reference sequence). This chain's CDR3 is CSAASPGGPYQETQYF. For the CDR3, the DNA is TGCAGTGCTGCGAGCCCGGGGGGGCCCTACCAAGAGACCCAGTACTTC.

The chain combines TRBV7-3 with TRBJ2-1; TRBD2 agrees at 10 bases. Germline-derived CDR1 and CDR2 are SGHTA and FQGTGA. The CDR3 is 15 amino acids. V shed 5 bases, J shed 2 bases, and the junction held 3 bases outside the gene matches. The CDR3 sequence is CASSLGLAAYNEQFF. The CDR3 DNA is TGTGCCAGCAGCCTAGGACTAGCGGCCTACAATGAGCAGTTCTTC.

This chain joins TRBV20-1 and TRBJ2-3; 10 nucleotides match TRBD1. The germline V gene encodes CDR1 DFQATT and CDR2 SNEGSKA (reference sequence). The CDR3 consists of 15 residues. The junction had 12 bases not matched to a gene; V was cut back by 6 bases and J by 6 bases. The CDR3 region has the DNA TGCAGTGCCGAGAGACAGGGGGCTCTCGTGGATACGCAGTATTTT. As protein: CSAERQGALVDTQYF.

The chain couples TRBV30 to TRBJ2-7, with D maybe TRBD2 (5 bases). The V gene's germline CDR1 is GTSNPN and CDR2 SVGIG (reference sequence). CDR3 length equals 13 residues. V lost 0 bases and J 5 bases, leaving 11 bases between the germline ends. This CDR3 is CAWSVPGIHEQYF. The CDR3 nucleotides are TGTGCCTGGAGTGTACCGGGAATCCACGAGCAGTACTTC.

The V call is TRBV6-6, the J call TRBJ1-1; D is unresolved. The V end lost 0 bases, the J end lost 0 bases, and 8 bases lay between the germline ends. The CDR3 sequence is 15 residues long. Germline V gene lookup returns CDR1 MNHNY and CDR2 SVGAGI (reference sequence). CDR3 amino acids: CASSYSRRLNTEAFF. The CDR3, as DNA: TGTGCCAGCAGTTACTCCAGGAGGCTGAACACTGAAGCTTTCTTT.

The chain employs TRBV11-2 and TRBJ2-1; TRBD1 or TRBD2 may be the D gene (6 bases each). The CDR3 is made up of 16 amino acids. CDR1 and CDR2 (germline): SGHAT, FQNNGV. The V end lost 5 bases, the J end lost 0 bases, and 14 bases lay between the germline ends. This CDR3 reads CASSPSGARSYNEQFF. CDR3 bases: TGTGCCAGCAGCCCGTCGGGGGCCCGCTCCTACAATGAGCAGTTCTTC.

This clonotype came up many times. V is TRBV3-1 and J is TRBJ2-7, with unresolved D. CDR3 length: 11 residues. Germline lookup yields CDR1 LGHDT and CDR2 YNNKEL (reference sequence). V lost 1 base and J 3 bases, leaving 1 base between the germline ends. This CDR3 is CASSQGYEQYF. The CDR3 bases are TGTGCCAGCAGCCAAGGCTACGAGCAGTACTTC.

The chain employs TRBV20-1 and TRBJ2-7; TRBD1 or TRBD2 may be the D gene (6 bases each). The CDR3 sequence is 14 residues long. The V end lost 0 bases, the J end lost 0 bases, and 9 bases lay between the germline ends. CDR1 is DFQATT, CDR2 SNEGSKA, per germline (reference sequence). The DNA of the CDR3 is TGCAGTGCTAGAGACCCGGGGGCCTCCTACGAGCAGTACTTC. Its protein is CSARDPGASYEQYF.

The CDR3 region has the DNA TGTGCCACCAAGCGGGACAGGGGTTACAATGAGCAGTTCTTC. Its protein product is CATKRDRGYNEQFF. This chain joins TRBV15 and TRBJ2-1, with TRBD1 matching over 10 bases. The CDR3 runs 14 residues. Germline V gene data show CDR1 as LNHNV and CDR2 as YYDKDF (reference sequence). J gave up 4 bases and V 7 bases, and 4 bases lay outside the gene matches.

The chain joins TRBV28 to TRBJ2-7; 11 bases match TRBD2. CDR3 size: 16 residues. The ends lost 5 bases at V and 0 bases at J; junction bases unmatched: 6. Germline V gene lookup returns CDR1 MDHEN and CDR2 SYDVKM. CDR3 sequence: CASSTPTSGTSYEQYF. In DNA, the CDR3 is TGTGCCAGCAGTACCCCGACTAGCGGGACCTCCTACGAGCAGTACTTC.

The chain employs TRBV27 and TRBJ2-3; TRBD2 matches 9 bases. The V gene end was trimmed by 5 bases and the J gene end by 0 bases; junction bases not matched to a gene: 3. CDR1 MNHEY and CDR2 SMNVEV come from the germline V gene (reference sequence). CDR3 length equals 15 residues. CDR3 DNA: TGTGCCAGCAGTATTAGCGGGGGAAGCACAGATACGCAGTATTTT. This sequence encodes CASSISGGSTDTQYF.

The chain couples TRBV29-1 to TRBJ2-1, with TRBD2 matching 16 bases. The length of the CDR3 is 18 residues. CDR1 SQVTM and CDR2 ANQGSEA come from the germline V gene. V shed 5 bases, J shed 0 bases, and the junction held 7 bases outside the gene matches. CDR3 sequence: CSVKGLAGGPSSYNEQFF. DNA for the CDR3: TGCAGCGTTAAGGGACTAGCGGGAGGGCCGAGCTCCTACAATGAGCAGTTCTTC.

This chain connects TRBV5-1 to TRBJ1-5; D is uncertain. Germline loops: CDR1 SGHRS, CDR2 YFSETQ. CDR3 length: 15 amino acids. V was pared by 0 bases and J by 0 bases, with 7 bases between. The CDR3 sequence: CASSLETGSNQPQHF. In DNA, the CDR3 is TGCGCCAGCAGCTTGGAGACGGGTAGCAATCAGCCCCAGCATTTT. Looking up the rest from reference TRBV5-1 and TRBJ1-5 gives the full variable domain: KAGVTQTPRYLIKTRGQQVTLSCSPISGHRSVSWYQQTPGQGLQFLFEYFSETQRNKGNFPGRFSGRQFSNSRSEMNVSTLELGDSALYLCASSLETGSNQPQHFGDGTRLSIL.

This clonotype was detected once. CDR3 residues: CASRPRTGAGAKNIQYF. The DNA for the CDR3 is TGTGCCAGCAGACCCCGGACAGGGGCCGGGGCCAAAAACATTCAGTACTTC. The chain employs TRBV12-3 or TRBV12-4 and TRBJ2-4; 9 bases line up with TRBD1. The length of the CDR3 is 17 residues. Trimming cost V 6 bases and J 1 base; bases outside gene matches: 10.